This T cell receptor beta chain appears in the sequencing data of a study of regulatory T cells in long-lasting Graves disease. Germline-derived CDR1 and CDR2 are MNHEY and SMNVEV (reference sequence). This CDR3 contains 13 residues. After removal of 5 bases from V and 3 bases from J, the junction contained 1 base not matched to a gene. Sequencing libraries for TCR beta were prepared with iRepertoire HTBI primers and Arm-PCR of CDR3 regions. One entry per CDR3 protein, called by TCRdb with MiXCR from the multiplex PCR reads. The sample shows roughly 420,000 distinct CDR3 sequences, 13% to 15% of them seen only once. This clonotype was detected a few times. Time point: newly diagnosed GD, antithyroid drugs for less than 3 months. Researchers made the TCR library from RNA that was extracted from PBMCs. These records were also assigned to another study, of T cells in Graves' hyperthyroidism and ophthalmopathy. As that report states: It was uncontrolled infection, other autoimmune disease, pregnancy or lactation that excluded patients. Every diagnosis used clinical symptoms, serum thyroxine and TRAb, thyroid ultrasound and orbital computed tomography. In the analysis, a 13 V-J model separated ophthalmopathy from stable hyperthyroidism.

The source material was peripheral blood mononuclear cells (PBMCs), sampled at new diagnosis, from a patient treated with antithyroid drugs. The receptor was isolated from a woman aged 50 to 65 with Graves disease. V and J are TRBV27 and TRBJ2-7; the match to TRBD2 covers 10 bases. CDR3 in DNA: TGTGCCAGCAGTATAGCGGGAGGCTACGAGCAGTACTTC. Translated: CASSIAGGYEQYF.